Listed below are T cell receptor beta chains from one sample, sequenced in a study of CD8 T cells in Susac syndrome. TCRdb fed the immunoSEQ multiplex PCR reads into MiXCR, producing one record per CDR3 protein. In the table there are tens of thousands of distinct CDR3 sequences, about 95% of which are singletons. The specimen sequenced was CD8+ T cells from PBMCs. Receptors were obtained from a human donor with multiple sclerosis. The CDR3 runs from the conserved cysteine through the conserved F or W. Each record gives: V gene, D gene, clone size, J gene, CDR3 DNA, CDR3 protein. The D gene is left open where the match is weak. Rows may omit the clone size; those that give it use once, few, many or a size class.

V: TRBV29-1
D: NA
size: NA
J: TRBJ1-1
DNA: TGCAGCGCTGGGAGGCATCCGGATACTGAAGCTTTCTTT
CDR3: CSAGRHPDTEAFF

V: TRBV29-1
D: NA
size: NA
J: TRBJ1-1
DNA: TGCAGCGTTGAAGAACCCAGAACGGAGGACACTGAAGCTTTCTTT
CDR3: CSVEEPRTEDTEAFF

V: TRBV29-1
D: NA
size: NA
J: TRBJ1-1
DNA: TGCAGCGTTGTAGAAGGGATGAACACTGAAGCTTTCTTT
CDR3: CSVVEGMNTEAFF

V: TRBV14
D: NA
size: NA
J: TRBJ1-2
DNA: TGTGCCAGCAGCCAAGGAAGGGCTCTCTATGGCTACACCTTC
CDR3: CASSQGRALYGYTF

V: TRBV7-3
D: TRBD2
size: NA
J: TRBJ2-5
DNA: TGTGCCAGCAGCTTAAACAGCGGGGGGGCATGGGAGACCCAGTACTTC
CDR3: CASSLNSGGAWETQYF

V: TRBV3-1
D: NA
size: NA
J: TRBJ2-7
DNA: TGTGCCAGCAGCCAAGACGTCCCCTACGAGCAGTACTTC
CDR3: CASSQDVPYEQYF

V: TRBV7-2
D: NA
size: NA
J: TRBJ1-1
DNA: TGTGCCAGCGGTCCAGAAACAGGGAGGATGAACACTGAAGCTTTCTTT
CDR3: CASGPETGRMNTEAFF

V: TRBV2
D: NA
size: NA
J: TRBJ2-7
DNA: TGTGCCAGCAGTGAAGGCTCGCGTGGGGCCCACGAGCAGTACTTC
CDR3: CASSEGSRGAHEQYF

V: TRBV5-6
D: NA
size: NA
J: TRBJ1-2
DNA: TGTGCCAGCAGCTTGGAAGGAGGAAGGTTCTATGGCTACACCTTC
CDR3: CASSLEGGRFYGYTF

V: TRBV4-3
D: NA
size: NA
J: TRBJ1-1
DNA: TGCGCCAGCAGCCATGGCCTGGGGACGGCGAACACTGAAGCTTTCTTT
CDR3: CASSHGLGTANTEAFF

V: TRBV27
D: TRBD2
size: NA
J: TRBJ2-5
DNA: TGTGCCAGCAGTTGGACTAGCGGGGGGCAGGTGACCCAGTACTTC
CDR3: CASSWTSGGQVTQYF

V: TRBV19
D: NA
size: NA
J: TRBJ2-4
DNA: TGTGCCAGTAGTAAAGTCGGAACAAAAAACATTCAGTACTTC
CDR3: CASSKVGTKNIQYF

V: TRBV4-1
D: NA
size: few
J: TRBJ2-1
DNA: TGCGCCAGCAGCCAAGAGGGCACTTGGGGGCGGGATGAGCAGTTCTTC
CDR3: CASSQEGTWGRDEQFF

V: TRBV6-5
D: TRBD1
size: NA
J: TRBJ1-1
DNA: TGTGCCAGCAGTTACGAGACAGGGGGCACTGAAGCTTTCTTT
CDR3: CASSYETGGTEAFF

V: TRBV6-1
D: NA
size: once
J: TRBJ2-1
DNA: TGTGCCAGCAGTATCGACAGTGCCTACAATGAGCAGTTCTTC
CDR3: CASSIDSAYNEQFF

V: TRBV20-1
D: NA
size: NA
J: TRBJ2-1
DNA: TGCAGTGCTAGAGAGGGGCAGGGCCTCAATGAGCAGTTCTTC
CDR3: CSAREGQGLNEQFF

V: TRBV19
D: NA
size: NA
J: TRBJ2-6
DNA: TGTGCCAGTAGCATAGGTGGGGCCAACGTCCTGACTTTC
CDR3: CASSIGGANVLTF

V: TRBV25-1
D: TRBD1
size: once
J: TRBJ1-1
DNA: TGTGCCAGTGGGACAGGCCCGTTGGCTTTCTTT
CDR3: CASGTGPLAFF

V: TRBV5-1
D: TRBD1
size: once
J: TRBJ1-2
DNA: TGCGCCAGCACCGAGCTTGGACAGGGAAATGGCTACACCTTC
CDR3: CASTELGQGNGYTF

V: TRBV6-6
D: NA
size: NA
J: TRBJ1-2
DNA: TGTGCCAGCAGTTATACGGCCCCCGATGGCTACACCTTC
CDR3: CASSYTAPDGYTF

V: TRBV29-1
D: NA
size: once
J: TRBJ1-1
DNA: TGCAGCGTTGCCGTTATGAACATTGAAGCTTTCTTT
CDR3: CSVAVMNIEAFF

V: TRBV4-3
D: NA
size: NA
J: TRBJ1-1
DNA: TGCGCCAGCAGCCAAGATGTGGGGATGAACACTGAAGCTTTCTTT
CDR3: CASSQDVGMNTEAFF

V: TRBV11-2
D: NA
size: NA
J: TRBJ1-3
DNA: TGTGCCAGCAGCTTACATGCAGGGCCAGGAAACACCATATATTTT
CDR3: CASSLHAGPGNTIYF

V: TRBV3-1
D: TRBD2
size: NA
J: TRBJ2-7
DNA: TGTGCCAGCAGCCAAGCTGCGGGGGGGCCGTTTGAGCAGTACTTC
CDR3: CASSQAAGGPFEQYF

V: TRBV12-3/TRBV12-4
D: NA
size: NA
J: TRBJ1-2
DNA: TGTGCCAGCAGTTTCGGGGGGGAGAGGCATGGCTACACCTTC
CDR3: CASSFGGERHGYTF

V: TRBV7-6
D: NA
size: NA
J: TRBJ2-7
DNA: TGTGCCAGCAGCGAGACAGAACCTTACTACGAGCAGTACTTC
CDR3: CASSETEPYYEQYF

V: TRBV12-3/TRBV12-4
D: TRBD2
size: NA
J: TRBJ2-5
DNA: TGTGCCAGCACTTTGGGGCCTAGCGGGAAGAAAGAGACCCAGTACTTC
CDR3: CASTLGPSGKKETQYF

V: TRBV7-6
D: NA
size: once
J: TRBJ2-7
DNA: TGTGCCAGCAGCTTGGGGTCCAGGGGAAACTACGAGCAGTACTTC
CDR3: CASSLGSRGNYEQYF

V: TRBV6-2/TRBV6-3
D: TRBD2
size: NA
J: TRBJ2-1
DNA: TGTGCCAGCAGCCCCCTAGCGGGGGAAGCCTACAATGAGCAGTTCTTC
CDR3: CASSPLAGEAYNEQFF

V: TRBV19
D: TRBD1
size: NA
J: TRBJ2-7
DNA: TGTGCCAGTAGTATGAGGGGGCCGGTCGAGCAGTACTTC
CDR3: CASSMRGPVEQYF

V: TRBV7-9
D: NA
size: NA
J: TRBJ2-5
DNA: TGTGCCAGCAGCTTTAACCCGGGACGGCCTCAAGAGACCCAGTACTTC
CDR3: CASSFNPGRPQETQYF

V: TRBV5-1
D: TRBD1
size: NA
J: TRBJ1-1
DNA: TGCGCCAGCAGCTTGGGAGGACAGGGCACTGAAGCTTTCTTT
CDR3: CASSLGGQGTEAFF

V: TRBV7-2
D: NA
size: NA
J: TRBJ1-4
DNA: TGTGCCAGCAGCCCCACGGATTCAGCTTATGAAAAACTGTTTTTT
CDR3: CASSPTDSAYEKLFF

V: TRBV29-1
D: NA
size: NA
J: TRBJ2-5
DNA: TGCAGCGTTGAAGGAGGTTGGGAGTACCAAGAGACCCAGTACTTC
CDR3: CSVEGGWEYQETQYF

V: TRBV27
D: NA
size: NA
J: TRBJ1-1
DNA: TGTGCCAGCAGTTTATCCGGGCGCGGAACTGAAGCTTTCTTT
CDR3: CASSLSGRGTEAFF

V: TRBV7-6
D: NA
size: NA
J: TRBJ1-5
DNA: TGTGCCAGCAGCTCCGACAGTCCCCTATTTCCCAATCAGCCCCAGCATTTT
CDR3: CASSSDSPLFPNQPQHF

V: TRBV7-9
D: NA
size: NA
J: TRBJ2-7
DNA: TGTGCCAGCAGCTCGACCACGGGGTACGAGCAGTACTTC
CDR3: CASSSTTGYEQYF

V: TRBV12-3/TRBV12-4
D: NA
size: NA
J: TRBJ2-5
DNA: TGTGCCATCATGGAGGAGACCCAAGAGACCCAGTACTTC
CDR3: CAIMEETQETQYF

V: TRBV7-2
D: TRBD2
size: NA
J: TRBJ2-3
DNA: TGTGCCAGCAGCTCCGGACTAGCGCGCACAGATACGCAGTATTTT
CDR3: CASSSGLARTDTQYF

V: TRBV27
D: TRBD2
size: NA
J: TRBJ2-7
DNA: TGTGCCAGCAGTTCTGGGAGCGGGGCCTCCTACGAGCAGTACTTC
CDR3: CASSSGSGASYEQYF

V: TRBV29-1
D: NA
size: NA
J: TRBJ2-7
DNA: TGCAGCGTTTCTATGGCAGGGAACTACGAGCAGTACTTC
CDR3: CSVSMAGNYEQYF

V: TRBV9
D: NA
size: NA
J: TRBJ2-5
DNA: TGTGCCAGCAGCGTAGCTATGGGAAAGGAGACCCAGTACTTC
CDR3: CASSVAMGKETQYF

V: TRBV19
D: NA
size: NA
J: TRBJ1-1
DNA: TGTGCCAGTAGTATGGGGCGGGGCGCGACTGAAGCTTTCTTT
CDR3: CASSMGRGATEAFF

V: TRBV5-1
D: TRBD2
size: once
J: TRBJ2-5
DNA: TGCGCCAGCAGTCGGACTAGCGGAGCCGAGACCCAGTACTTC
CDR3: CASSRTSGAETQYF

V: TRBV19
D: TRBD1
size: NA
J: TRBJ1-5
DNA: TGTGCCAGTACCTTATTTGCCGGGACAGGGGCCAATCAGCCCCAGCATTTT
CDR3: CASTLFAGTGANQPQHF

V: TRBV9
D: NA
size: NA
J: TRBJ2-7
DNA: TGTGCCAGCAGCGTAGATGGGGTGAGCTACGAGCAGTACTTC
CDR3: CASSVDGVSYEQYF

V: TRBV27
D: NA
size: NA
J: TRBJ2-7
DNA: TGTGCCAGCAGTTTATCCGCGACGTACGAGCAGTACTTC
CDR3: CASSLSATYEQYF

V: TRBV6-5
D: TRBD2
size: NA
J: TRBJ2-3
DNA: TGTGCCAGCAGTTACTCGGAACTAGCGGGGATCACAGATACGCAGTATTTT
CDR3: CASSYSELAGITDTQYF

V: TRBV5-6
D: TRBD2
size: NA
J: TRBJ2-7
DNA: TGTGCCAGCAGCTTGGTAGAAGGGAGGGGAACCGAGCAGTACTTC
CDR3: CASSLVEGRGTEQYF